This TCR beta chain was sequenced for a study of CXCR3-negative and CXCR3-positive naive CD8 T cells (dated by TCRdb to the late 2010s). Regarding the research as a whole: In total, approximately 130 million TRB reads were obtained, corresponding to roughly 1.5 +/- 0.3 million reads per library. Data from 11 donors, pooled across two independent experiments, went into the diversity and physicochemical repertoire analyses. TRBV-TRBJ cluster analysis included naive subsets from a handful of donors and memory cells from 3 donors.

Paper-wide results and their limitations: Compared with CXCR3-negative naive cells, CXCR3-positive naive cells had TRB CDR3s with higher hydrophobicity (lower Kidera factor 4), lower energy, and higher strength and volume indices. TRBV-TRBJ usage was similar between naive CXCR3-negative and CXCR3-positive cells from the same donor, while memory cells showed distinct patterns. Surface CD5, linked to self-reactivity in mice, was comparable between naive subsets; TCR interaction strength was therefore also inferred from TRB CDR3 physicochemical properties. Freshly isolated PBMCs were used for most assays because CXCR3 expression went down partially after cryopreservation. Comparably high repertoire diversity was found in both naive subsets, whereas much lower repertoire diversity was found in memory CD8+ T cells.

For every CD8+ T cell subset, around 300,000 cells were flow-sorted straight into RLT lysis buffer, and each subset was sorted in triplicate. Naive CD8+ T cells were defined stringently as CD45RO-CCR7+CD27+CD95- to exclude memory contaminants. Using standard density gradient centrifugation, peripheral blood mononuclear cells were isolated from buffy coats. A FACSAria III was used to flow-sort naive CD8+ T cells into CXCR3-negative and CXCR3-positive populations. Total RNA was extracted from sorted cells using an RNeasy Mini Kit. Sequencer: NextSeq 550. The Human TCR Profiling Kit (MiLaboratory) was used to make UMI-labeled 5' RACE TRB cDNA libraries. cDNA synthesis used the entire amount of extracted RNA, and PCR amplification then used the entire amount of cDNA produced. Libraries were prepared in parallel using an identical number of PCR cycles. Processing in the source paper ran as follows. MIGEC and MiXCR extracted about 53,000 +/- 10,000 unique UMI-labeled TRB cDNA molecules per library, requiring at least two reads per UMI. On average, each library contained about 40,000 +/- 10,000 functional in-frame TRB CDR3 nucleotide clonotypes without stop codons. Diversity metrics, including normalized Shannon-Wiener and Chao1, were computed in VDJtools after downsampling to 5000 UMI-labeled TRB molecules per sample. VDJtools was used to calculate clonotype-size-weighted physicochemical properties of the central five CDR3 residues, namely interaction energy, strength, volume and Kidera factor 4. TCRdb reprocessed the reads, so every CDR3 protein sequence counts as one entry and DNA is not shown. None of the V and J calls come from the authors' own analysis; TCRdb made them. The table held for this sample gives 75,000 to 95,000 distinct CDR3 sequences. The top ten hold less than 1.1% of the sample.

Remarks on this clonotype: Its binding antigen is unknown.

This sequence was found in a human donor in good health. Some clones in this sample may be carry-over from other donors' samples. The sequenced material came from naive CXCR3- CD8+ T cells from blood. What this sample's cell subset or site label stands for: CD45RO-CCR7+CD27+CD95- naive CD8+ T cells lacking CXCR3 (TNR3-).

The CDR3 here reads CSVEDLLGTANNEQFF. The rearrangement combines TRBV29-1 with TRBJ2-1; TCRdb reports TRBD1, a call that lacks DNA to check it against. From a lookup of the germline V gene, CDR1 and CDR2 are SQVTM and ANQGSEA. The CDR3 starts with the cysteine, ends with the phenylalanine, and has 16 residues. No DNA was logged.